These 21 T cell receptor beta chains came from one sample sequenced in a study of blood T cell repertoires in COVID-19. Repertoires were generated with immunoSEQ multiplex PCR, while TCRdb's copy carries only in-frame clones and drops some. In the table there are approximately 280,000 clones, around nine tenths of which are singletons. Sequences were obtained from PBMCs or T cells enriched from blood (not recorded which). The receptors stem from a woman in her thirties or forties who had recovered from COVID-19.

V gene TRBV28 combines with J gene TRBJ1-2, with TRBD1 as a possible D gene (6 bases). CDR1 is MDHEN and CDR2 is SYDVKM in the germline V gene. The germline V and J ends were trimmed by 3 bases and 14 bases, with 16 bases remaining between them. The CDR3 spans 12 residues. CDR3 protein: CASSLGAGDGTF. CDR3 nucleotide sequence: TGTGCCAGCAGTTTGGGGGCGGGAGACGGAACCTTC.

V and J are TRBV28 and TRBJ2-3, with D possibly being TRBD2 (6 bases). The germline V gene has CDR1 MDHEN and CDR2 SYDVKM. The CDR3 extends over 16 amino acids. V shed 8 bases and J shed 0 bases, with 18 bases lying between them. As DNA, the CDR3 is TGTGCCAGCCGAGGTTGGTTAGCGGATAGCACAGATACGCAGTATTTT. Translated, it gives CASRGWLADSTDTQYF.

This clone has just one count. The chain uses TRBV5-6 and TRBJ2-7; 11 bases match TRBD1. The germline V gene encodes CDR1 SGHDT and CDR2 YYEEEE. V trimming: 4 bases; J trimming: 2 bases; junction bases outside the gene matches: 8. This CDR3 is 16 amino acids long. The CDR3 DNA sequence: TGTGCCAGCAGCCCTGGGGCGGGACAGGGGGCCTACGAGCAGTACTTC. Amino acid sequence: CASSPGAGQGAYEQYF.

This chain joins TRBV10-2 and TRBJ2-3; TRBD2 agrees at 9 bases. Germline V gives CDR1 WSHSY, CDR2 SAAADI. CDR3 size: 14 residues. Germline trimming cut 5 bases from V and 6 bases from J; bases unmatched to any gene: 6. The DNA for the CDR3 is TGCGCCAGCAGTCTAGCGGGAATGGTGGATACGCAGTATTTT. It translates to CASSLAGMVDTQYF.

The V and J genes are TRBV7-9 and TRBJ1-3; the D gene is possibly TRBD1 (6 bases). Trimming cost V 8 bases and J 0 bases, with 17 bases left between them. In germline, CDR1 is SEHNR, CDR2 FQNEAQ (reference sequence). The length of the CDR3 is 16 residues. In nucleotides, the CDR3 is TGTGCCAGCCCCCTTACAGGGCAGAGCTCTGGAAACACCATATATTTT. Its protein product is CASPLTGQSSGNTIYF.

The rearrangement links TRBV5-1 to TRBJ2-7; D is uncertain. Germline V gene data show CDR1 as SGHRS and CDR2 as YFSETQ. V lost 2 bases, J lost 4 bases, and 7 bases lay in between. CDR3 length equals 12 residues. The CDR3 region has the DNA TGCGCCAGCAGCTTAAACTTTTACGAGCAGTACTTC. This translates into CASSLNFYEQYF.

This sequence joins TRBV7-2 and TRBJ2-2; the D is unclear. V lost 4 bases to trimming and J lost 4 bases, with 10 bases between them. There are 14 residues in the CDR3. CDR1 and CDR2 (germline): SGHTA, FQGNSA. The CDR3 DNA reads as TGTGCCAGCAGCTATCGTCCCGGCACCGGGGAGCTGTTTTTT. This codes for CASSYRPGTGELFF.

The gene calls are TRBV6-5 and TRBJ2-7; possibly TRBD2 for D (6 bases). Germline CDR1 reads MNHEY; CDR2 reads SVGAGI. V shed 6 bases and J shed 3 bases, with 12 bases lying between them. The CDR3 contains 13 residues. CDR3 DNA: TGTGCCAGCAGCCCGGAGGGTAACTACGAGCAGTACTTC. It translates to CASSPEGNYEQYF.

The CDR3 nucleotides are TGTGCCAGCAGCTTAGTACAGGGGCCGGAAAAACTGTTTTTT. Translating gives CASSLVQGPEKLFF. The chain combines TRBV7-9 with TRBJ1-4, with 7 bases aligning to TRBD1. V dropped 1 base and J dropped 8; count of bases not matched to a gene: 4. The CDR3 has 14 amino acids. Germline CDR1 and CDR2: SEHNR and FQNEAQ (reference sequence).

The chain uses TRBV11-2 and TRBJ1-3; the D gene is possibly TRBD1 (5 bases). The germline V gene encodes CDR1 SGHAT and CDR2 FQNNGV. The CDR3 spans 15 residues. Trimming cost V 4 bases and J 0 bases, with 10 bases left between them. The CDR3 reads CASSWGQSSGNTIYF. CDR3 sequence (DNA): TGTGCCAGCAGCTGGGGCCAGAGCTCTGGAAACACCATATATTTT.

The rearrangement links TRBV4-1 to TRBJ1-3, with D possibly matching TRBD1 (6 bases). From germline, CDR1 is MGHRA and CDR2 YSYEKL. CDR3 length: 16 residues. Deletions cut 4 bases from V and 0 bases from J, with 13 bases between. CDR3 sequence: CASSPQGYRSGNTIYF. In DNA form, the CDR3 reads TGCGCCAGCAGCCCACAGGGATACCGCTCTGGAAACACCATATATTTT.

The genes are TRBV6-1 and TRBJ2-3, with no clear D. The V gene lost 2 bases and the J gene lost 10 bases, with 19 bases spanning the gap. The germline V gene has CDR1 MNHNS and CDR2 SASEGT. This CDR3 spans 15 amino acids. The CDR3 DNA reads TGTGCCAGCAGTGAAAGAGTGGGCGTCGTTCGTGCGCAGTATTTT. Its translation: CASSERVGVVRAQYF.

V is TRBV11-2 and J is TRBJ2-7; a possible D gene is TRBD2 (7 bases). The V end was cut by 7 bases, the J end by 3 bases, with 19 bases between. CDR1 and CDR2 (germline): SGHAT, FQNNGV. This CDR3 has 15 amino acids. Here the CDR3 DNA reads TGTGCCAGCATCCCCGGGGAGGGGGGGCGCTACGAGCAGTACTTC. As protein: CASIPGEGGRYEQYF.

The chain has TRBV5-1 and TRBJ1-3; D is unresolved. Trimming left V 0 bases short and J 4 bases short, with 8 bases between. The CDR3 is 14 residues long. Germline V gene sequence: CDR1 SGHRS, CDR2 YFSETQ. The CDR3 loop reads CASSLDVGGNTIYF. The CDR3 DNA reads TGCGCCAGCAGCTTGGACGTGGGCGGAAACACCATATATTTT.

The chain couples TRBV11-2 to TRBJ2-4; 10 bases map to TRBD2. The V gene's germline CDR1 is SGHAT and CDR2 FQNNGV. Germline trimming cut 1 base from V and 0 bases from J; bases unmatched to any gene: 3. This CDR3 is built from 17 residues. The CDR3 spells CASSLGLAGVAKNIQYF. DNA for the CDR3: TGTGCCAGCAGCTTAGGTCTAGCGGGAGTAGCCAAAAACATTCAGTACTTC.

This clone was found a few times. J is TRBJ1-5 and V is TRBV28, with 7 bases lining up with TRBD1. The CDR3 sequence is 15 residues long. Per germline, CDR1 MDHEN and CDR2 SYDVKM. V dropped 2 bases and J dropped 3; count of bases not matched to a gene: 4. CDR3 bases: TGTGCCAGCAGTTTAAGAGGGGGCCTCAATCAGCCCCAGCATTTT. Translation gives CASSLRGGLNQPQHF.

The rearrangement joins TRBV28 to TRBJ2-7; 8 bases line up with TRBD1. This CDR3 comprises 13 residues. The V segment lost 6 bases and the J segment 7 bases; nucleotides outside the gene matches: 8. The germline CDR1 and CDR2 sequences are MDHEN and SYDVKM. CDR3: CASRADRDGEQYF. In DNA, the CDR3 is TGTGCCAGCAGAGCGGACAGGGATGGGGAGCAGTACTTC.

This clone has a single count. The rearrangement joins TRBV21-1 to TRBJ1-4; TRBD1 is the table's D call, not checked against the DNA. TRBV21-1 is a pseudogene locus. This CDR3 has 17 residues. DNA for the CDR3: TGTGCCAGCAGCTCTAATACAGGACACGCAACTAATGAAAAACTGTTTTTT. Translated, it gives CASSSNTGHATNEKLFF.

The table lists this clone with a count of one. The chain employs TRBV2 and TRBJ2-2; possible D gene TRBD2, 7 bases. Trimming pared 2 bases from V and 7 bases from J, leaving 17 bases between. CDR3 length: 16 residues. Per the germline V gene, CDR1 is SNHLY and CDR2 is FYNNEI. CDR3 protein: CASSESRGGRNGELFF. In nucleotides, the CDR3 is TGTGCCAGCAGTGAAAGTAGGGGGGGCCGGAACGGGGAGCTGTTTTTT.

The chain joins TRBV20-1 to TRBJ2-5; 8 bases agree with TRBD1. The V gene's germline CDR1 is DFQATT and CDR2 SNEGSKA (reference sequence). The CDR3 consists of 13 residues. The trim removed 3 bases at V and 2 bases at J, leaving 2 bases unmatched. The DNA of the CDR3 is TGCAGTGCTAGTAGACAGGGGCAAGAGACCCAGTACTTC. Protein product: CSASRQGQETQYF.

The chain employs TRBV6-2 or TRBV6-3 and TRBJ2-5; weak D call: TRBD1 (5 bases). This CDR3 has 16 residues. V was pared by 6 bases and J by 1 base, with 18 bases between. Germline loops: CDR1 MNHEY, CDR2 SVGEGT. CDR3 in DNA: TGTGCCAGCAGCACCCGGATTGGACATGGCCAAGAGACCCAGTACTTC. Translated: CASSTRIGHGQETQYF.